What follows are 14 T cell receptor beta chains derived from one specimen sequenced in a study of blood T cells in healthy people across ages. A sample-barcoded 5' primer and a J-beta primer mix were used in a second PCR of about 7 to 12 cycles. One entry per CDR3 protein results from TCRdb running MiXCR on the 5' RACE reads. The data show around 1,700,000 distinct CDR3 sequences, with under 30% seen just once and 6.5% to 8.5% held by the top ten. What was sequenced was blood. The receptors shown here come from a woman younger than 45 in good health.

The rearrangement joins TRBV20-1 to TRBJ2-7, with 13 bases fitting TRBD2. In germline, CDR1 is DFQATT, CDR2 SNEGSKA (reference sequence). The CDR3 spans 14 residues. The V and J ends lost 3 bases and 4 bases, in that order; junction bases with no gene match: 3. The chain's CDR3 is CSARGTSGVYEQYF. The CDR3 region has the DNA TGCAGTGCTAGGGGGACTAGCGGGGTGTACGAGCAGTACTTC.

The CDR3 nucleotides are TGTGCCAGCAATCCCTACTCCTACAATGAGCAGTTCTTC. The encoded protein is CASNPYSYNEQFF. The genes are TRBV6-6 and TRBJ2-1; D is ambiguous. The CDR3 extends over 13 amino acids. V lost 7 bases to trimming and J lost 0 bases, with 7 bases between them. Germline-derived CDR1 and CDR2 are MNHNY and SVGAGI (reference sequence).

The sample holds many counts of this clonotype. V usage is TRBV6-2 or TRBV6-3 and J usage is TRBJ2-7; TRBD2 is a possible D gene (6 bases). CDR1 is MNHEY and CDR2 is SVGEGT in the germline V gene. The CDR3 is 16 residues long. V was cut by 6 bases and J by 5 bases, with 23 bases left in between. This chain's CDR3 is CASSPPRTSHTDEQYF. The CDR3 bases are TGTGCCAGCAGCCCCCCCCGAACTAGCCATACTGACGAGCAGTACTTC.

This clonotype was detected only a few times. This rearrangement joins TRBV4-2 to TRBJ1-1, with no clear D. This CDR3 contains 15 residues. Germline values: CDR1 LGHNA, CDR2 YNFKEQ. V was cut by 0 bases and J by 1 base, with 9 bases left in between. In DNA form, the CDR3 reads TGTGCCAGCAGCCAAGATACAGAAGCGAACACTGAAGCTTTCTTT. It codes for CASSQDTEANTEAFF.

This clonotype was counted at least ten times. The junction departs from germline at one end; a sequencing error may be responsible. The chain joins TRBV27 to TRBJ2-7, with 10 bases that match TRBD1. This CDR3 has 14 residues. The germline gives CDR1 MNHEY, CDR2 SMNVEV (reference sequence). CDR3 sequence: CATSPGTGDYEQYF. The DNA of the CDR3 is TGTGCCACCAGTCCCGGGACAGGGGACTACGAGCAGTACTTC.

This clonotype was seen many times. The V call is TRBV11-2, the J call TRBJ2-5; maybe TRBD2 (6 bases). V lost 5 bases and J lost 7, with 14 bases in between. Germline CDR1 and CDR2: SGHAT and FQNNGV. CDR3 length: 13 residues. CDR3 region: CASSPEGRGTQYF. The CDR3 bases are TGTGCCAGCAGCCCAGAGGGGCGGGGGACCCAGTACTTC.

This chain uses TRBV12-3 or TRBV12-4 with TRBJ1-1, with D hard to call. V was clipped by 6 bases and J by 8 bases, with 16 bases between them. This CDR3 contains 13 residues. In DNA form, the CDR3 reads TGTGCCAGCAGCGTCGGACGGCCAAGGGAAGCTTTCTTT. This gives the protein CASSVGRPREAFF.

The J gene is TRBJ1-2, the V gene TRBV30; TRBD1 might be the D (6 bases). V dropped 3 bases and J dropped 4 bases, with 9 bases sitting between them. The CDR3 sequence is 12 residues long. The germline CDR1 and CDR2 sequences are GTSNPN and SVGIG (reference sequence). CDR3 region: CAWSRDTYGYTF. The CDR3 bases are TGTGCCTGGAGCAGGGACACCTATGGCTACACCTTC.

The chain carries TRBV25-1 and TRBJ2-1; 10 positions match TRBD2. The V and J ends lost 1 base and 8 bases, in that order; junction bases with no gene match: 17. The germline V gene encodes CDR1 MGHDK and CDR2 SYGVNS. The CDR3 covers 19 residues. As DNA, the CDR3 is TGTGCCAGCAGTGAATCCCCCTCGAGAAGCGGGGGGGCCGGGGATGAGCAGTTCTTC. Amino acid sequence: CASSESPSRSGGAGDEQFF.

This clonotype was observed a handful of times. CDR3 amino acids: CSARGDYRGIEQYF. The CDR3 DNA sequence: TGCAGTGCTAGAGGCGATTACAGGGGTATTGAGCAGTACTTC. The V call is TRBV20-1, the J call TRBJ2-7; 7 bases line up with TRBD1. CDR1 DFQATT and CDR2 SNEGSKA come from the germline V gene (reference sequence). The CDR3 totals 14 residues. The J segment lost 7 bases and the V segment lost 1 base, leaving 10 bases of the junction unmatched.

The chain joins TRBV5-1 to TRBJ2-6; 7 bases fit TRBD2. After removal of 7 bases from V and 14 bases from J, the junction contained 12 bases not matched to a gene. The CDR3 has 13 amino acids. Per germline, CDR1 SGHRS and CDR2 YFSETQ. CDR3 sequence (DNA): TGCGCCAGCCGTGGGGGGGACGCGGTACTCCTGACTTTC. It encodes CASRGGDAVLLTF.

DNA of the CDR3: TGCGCCAGCAGCACACCGGGACAAGCGCACACCGGGGAGCTGTTTTTT. Its protein product is CASSTPGQAHTGELFF. V gene TRBV5-1 combines with J gene TRBJ2-2; possibly TRBD1 for D (6 bases). The CDR3 spans 16 residues. Per germline, CDR1 SGHRS and CDR2 YFSETQ. V was pared by 4 bases and J by 3 bases, with 16 bases between.

Many counts were recorded for this clonotype. The V gene is TRBV7-9, the J gene TRBJ2-7, with 8 bases lining up with TRBD2. Germline V gene data show CDR1 as SEHNR and CDR2 as FQNEAQ (reference sequence). The CDR3 spans 14 residues. Trimming cost V 4 bases and J 5 bases; bases outside gene matches: 7. CDR3 DNA: TGTGCCAGCAGCTGGAGCGGGAGTAACGACGAGCAGTACTTC. Protein: CASSWSGSNDEQYF.

V and J are TRBV5-6 and TRBJ2-1, with D perhaps given as TRBD1 or TRBD2 (5 bases each). The CDR3 covers 13 residues. Germline lookup yields CDR1 SGHDT and CDR2 YYEEEE. V gave up 0 bases and J gave up 9 bases, with 10 bases separating them. This CDR3 is CASSLVEGIEQFF. The CDR3 DNA follows: TGTGCCAGCAGCTTGGTTGAGGGGATTGAGCAGTTCTTC.